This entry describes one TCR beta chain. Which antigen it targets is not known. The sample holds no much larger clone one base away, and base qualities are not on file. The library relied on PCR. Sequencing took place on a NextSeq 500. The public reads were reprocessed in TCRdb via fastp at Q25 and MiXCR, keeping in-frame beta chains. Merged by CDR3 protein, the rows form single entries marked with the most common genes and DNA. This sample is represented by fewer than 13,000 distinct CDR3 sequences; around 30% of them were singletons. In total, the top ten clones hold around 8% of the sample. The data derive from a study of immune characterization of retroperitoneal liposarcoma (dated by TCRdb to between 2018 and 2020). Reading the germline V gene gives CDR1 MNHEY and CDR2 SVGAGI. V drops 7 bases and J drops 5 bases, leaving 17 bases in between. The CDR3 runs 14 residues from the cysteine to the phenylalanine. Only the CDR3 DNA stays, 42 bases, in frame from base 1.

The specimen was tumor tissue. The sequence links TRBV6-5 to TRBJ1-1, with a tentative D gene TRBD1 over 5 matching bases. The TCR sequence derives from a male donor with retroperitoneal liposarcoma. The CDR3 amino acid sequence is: CASTPQGRKTEAFF. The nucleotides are TGTGCCAGCACCCCGCAGGGACGGAAGACTGAAGCTTTCTTT.